This T cell receptor beta chain comes out of a study of blood T cell repertoires in COVID-19. Across the study: Sample material is recorded as cDNA or gDNA derived from T cells, B-cell-depleted T cells, or PBMCs.

This clone was observed many times. In the original analysis: Amplification from reference gene primers served as the basis for estimated nucleated cell counts. Method: immunoSEQ multiplex PCR; TCRdb's copy keeps in-frame clones and lacks some. V, J and clone size are taken as reported in that table, and D and trimming were inferred from the DNA itself. The data contain about 190,000 clones, 80% to 90% of them singletons. The CDR3 runs 13 residues. From germline, CDR1 is SQVTM and CDR2 ANQGSEA. V was trimmed by 7 bases and J by 1 base, leaving 13 bases between them. This sequence joins TRBV29-1 and TRBJ1-1; D uncertain. Sequenced material: peripheral blood. This TCR came from a man between 45 and 60 years old with active or convalescent COVID-19. This chain's CDR3 is CSARSDSNTEAFF. The CDR3 coding sequence is TGCAGCGCCAGATCTGACTCGAACACTGAAGCTTTCTTT.